This T cell receptor (beta chain) is from a study of blood T cell repertoires in COVID-19. TCRdb keeps only in-frame clones here, not all; method: immunoSEQ multiplex PCR. Of 55,000 to 80,000 clones in the sample, approximately 87% were seen once. The sequence was collected from a woman of 80 years or more with acute or convalescent COVID-19. The source material was peripheral blood.

The CDR3 DNA is TGTGCCAGCAGCGTAGCTGCTATTAATAGCGGGGGGGCCAGGTCCTACAATGAGCAGTTCTTC. Translated: CASSVAAINSGGARSYNEQFF. The rearrangement uses TRBV9 and TRBJ2-1; 11 bases are a match to TRBD2. This CDR3 is 21 amino acids long. Germline values: CDR1 SGDLS, CDR2 YYNGEE. J gave up 1 base and V 0 bases, and 15 bases lay outside the gene matches.